This T cell receptor (beta chain) was profiled in a study of cytomegalovirus exposure and HLA in healthy donors. Study as a whole: Unique TCRs from HLA-typed donors, 85 million to 100 million of them, were held in an early data release. Overall study results and limits: Listed as cytomegalovirus-associated were around 160 TCR beta chains. In vitro testing confirmed a few CMV-associated chains as specific for CMV antigens.

A word on this clone: What it binds is unknown.

In the PCR, 60 Vbeta and 13 Jbeta primers were used. Here immunoSEQ multiplex PCR was the method, and the copy in TCRdb shows in-frame clones only, minus some. With around 160,000 clones in the sample, the ten largest clones hold 1.6%. The CDR3 covers 11 residues. Germline assignment: CDR1 DFQATT and CDR2 SNEGSKA (reference sequence). The sequencing sample was made of PBMCs. The chain uses TRBV20-1 and TRBJ2-5; D may be TRBD1 (5 bases). This clonotype was sampled from a woman between 45 and 65 years old in good health and CMV-seronegative. CDR3 nucleotides: TGCACAGGACAATCGCAAGAGACCCAGTACTTC. This translates into CTGQSQETQYF.